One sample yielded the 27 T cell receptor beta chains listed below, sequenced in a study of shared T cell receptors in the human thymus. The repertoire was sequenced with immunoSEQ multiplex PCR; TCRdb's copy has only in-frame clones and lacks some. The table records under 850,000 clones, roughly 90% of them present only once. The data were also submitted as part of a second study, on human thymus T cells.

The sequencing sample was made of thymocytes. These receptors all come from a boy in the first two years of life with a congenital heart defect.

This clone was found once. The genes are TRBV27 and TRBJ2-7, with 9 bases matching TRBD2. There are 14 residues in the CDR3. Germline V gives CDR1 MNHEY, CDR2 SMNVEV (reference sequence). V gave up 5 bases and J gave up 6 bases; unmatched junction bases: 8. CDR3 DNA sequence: TGTGCCAGCAGTGAAGTAGCGGGAGAGGGCGAGCAGTACTTC. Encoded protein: CASSEVAGEGEQYF.

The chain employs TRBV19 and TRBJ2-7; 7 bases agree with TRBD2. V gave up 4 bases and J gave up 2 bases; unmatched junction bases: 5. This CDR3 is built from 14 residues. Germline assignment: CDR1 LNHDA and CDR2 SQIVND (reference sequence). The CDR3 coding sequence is TGTGCCAGTAGTAGCGGGAGAAGGACCTACGAGCAGTACTTC. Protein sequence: CASSSGRRTYEQYF.

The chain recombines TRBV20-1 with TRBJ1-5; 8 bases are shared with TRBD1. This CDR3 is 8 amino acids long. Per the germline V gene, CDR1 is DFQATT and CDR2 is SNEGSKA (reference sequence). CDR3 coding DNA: TGCAGGTGGGGACAGGCGCATTTT. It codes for CRWGQAHF.

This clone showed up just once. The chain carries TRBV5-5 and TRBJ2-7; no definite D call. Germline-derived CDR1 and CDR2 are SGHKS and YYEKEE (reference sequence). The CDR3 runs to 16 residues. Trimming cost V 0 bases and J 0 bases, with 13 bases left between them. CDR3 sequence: CASSLARTLSSYEQYF. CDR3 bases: TGTGCCAGCAGCTTGGCCCGAACTCTGAGCTCCTACGAGCAGTACTTC. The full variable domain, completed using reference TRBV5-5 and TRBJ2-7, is DAGVTQSPTHLIKTRGQQVTLRCSPISGHKSVSWYQQVLGQGPQFIFQYYEKEERGRGNFPDRFSARQFPNYSSELNVNALLLGDSALYLCASSLARTLSSYEQYFGPGTRLTVT.

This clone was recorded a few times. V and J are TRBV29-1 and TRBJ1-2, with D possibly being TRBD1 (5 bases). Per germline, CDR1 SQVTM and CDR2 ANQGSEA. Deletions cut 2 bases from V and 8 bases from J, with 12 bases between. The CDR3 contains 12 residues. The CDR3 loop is CSVESRGSGYTF. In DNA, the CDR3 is TGCAGCGTTGAATCGCGGGGGAGCGGCTACACCTTC.

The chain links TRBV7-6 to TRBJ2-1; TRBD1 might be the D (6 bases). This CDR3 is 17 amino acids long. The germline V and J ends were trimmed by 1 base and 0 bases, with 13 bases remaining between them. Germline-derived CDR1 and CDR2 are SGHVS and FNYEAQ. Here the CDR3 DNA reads TGTGCCAGCAGCTTAGGGGACACCCTGAGCTCCTACAATGAGCAGTTCTTC. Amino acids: CASSLGDTLSSYNEQFF.

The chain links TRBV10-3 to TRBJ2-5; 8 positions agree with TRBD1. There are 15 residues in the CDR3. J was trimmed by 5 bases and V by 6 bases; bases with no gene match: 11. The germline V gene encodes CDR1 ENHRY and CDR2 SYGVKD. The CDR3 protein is CAISRPGQGLETQYF. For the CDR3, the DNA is TGTGCCATCAGCCGACCTGGACAGGGACTGGAGACCCAGTACTTC.

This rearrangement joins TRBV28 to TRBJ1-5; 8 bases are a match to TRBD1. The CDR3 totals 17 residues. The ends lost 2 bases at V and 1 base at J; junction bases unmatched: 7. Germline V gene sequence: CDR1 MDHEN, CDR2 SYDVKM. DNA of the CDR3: TGTGCCAGCAGTTTAGCGTCAGGGGGCGAAAGCAATCAGCCCCAGCATTTT. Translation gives CASSLASGGESNQPQHF.

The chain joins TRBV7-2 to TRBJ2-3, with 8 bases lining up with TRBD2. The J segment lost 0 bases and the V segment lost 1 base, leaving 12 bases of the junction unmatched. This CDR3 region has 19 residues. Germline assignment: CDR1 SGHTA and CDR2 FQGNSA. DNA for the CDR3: TGTGCCAGCAGCTTAGGGTGCTTGCGGGGGGTCGCTAGCACAGATACGCAGTATTTT. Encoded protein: CASSLGCLRGVASTDTQYF.

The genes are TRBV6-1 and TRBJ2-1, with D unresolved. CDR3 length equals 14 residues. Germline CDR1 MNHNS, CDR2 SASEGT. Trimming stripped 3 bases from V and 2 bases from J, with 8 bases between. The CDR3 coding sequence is TGTGCCAGCAGTGAGCTAGACCCCTACAATGAGCAGTTCTTC. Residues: CASSELDPYNEQFF.

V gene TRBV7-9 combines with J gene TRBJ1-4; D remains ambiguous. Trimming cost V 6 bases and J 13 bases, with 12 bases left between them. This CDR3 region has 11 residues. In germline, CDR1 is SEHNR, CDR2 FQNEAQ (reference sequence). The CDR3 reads CASSRMGGLFF. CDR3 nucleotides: TGTGCCAGCAGTCGCATGGGAGGACTGTTTTTT.

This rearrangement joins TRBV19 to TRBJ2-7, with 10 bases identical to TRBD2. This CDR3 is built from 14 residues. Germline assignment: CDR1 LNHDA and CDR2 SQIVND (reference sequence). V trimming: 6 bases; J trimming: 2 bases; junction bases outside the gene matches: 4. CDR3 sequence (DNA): TGTGCCAGTAGCGGACTAGCGGCCCCCTACGAGCAGTACTTC. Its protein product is CASSGLAAPYEQYF.

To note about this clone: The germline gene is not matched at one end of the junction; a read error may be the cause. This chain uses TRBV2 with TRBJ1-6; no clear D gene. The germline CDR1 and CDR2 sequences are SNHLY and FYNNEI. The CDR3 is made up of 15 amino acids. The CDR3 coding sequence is TGTGCCAGCACCTTGTGGAGGGATAGGGATTCCCCCCTCCACTTT. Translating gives CASTLWRDRDSPLHF.

CDR3 bases: TGTGCCAGCTGCCCTCCCCAGGTGGCCACAGATACGCAGTATTTT. The encoded protein is CASCPPQVATDTQYF. V gene TRBV28 combines with J gene TRBJ2-3; D unresolved. The CDR3 contains 15 residues. Trimming removed 8 bases from V and 2 bases from J, with 17 bases in between. The germline V gene has CDR1 MDHEN and CDR2 SYDVKM.

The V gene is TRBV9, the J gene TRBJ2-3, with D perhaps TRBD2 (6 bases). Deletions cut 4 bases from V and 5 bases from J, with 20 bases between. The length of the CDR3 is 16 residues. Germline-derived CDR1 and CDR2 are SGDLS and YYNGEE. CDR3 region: CASSPSSGGREDTQYF. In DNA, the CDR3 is TGTGCCAGCAGCCCCTCGAGCGGTGGGCGGGAAGATACGCAGTATTTT.

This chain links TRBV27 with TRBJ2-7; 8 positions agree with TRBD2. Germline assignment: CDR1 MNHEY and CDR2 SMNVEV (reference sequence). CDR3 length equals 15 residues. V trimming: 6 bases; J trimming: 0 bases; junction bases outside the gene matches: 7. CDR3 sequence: CASRKLADDSYEQYF. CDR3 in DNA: TGTGCCAGCAGGAAACTAGCGGATGACTCCTACGAGCAGTACTTC.

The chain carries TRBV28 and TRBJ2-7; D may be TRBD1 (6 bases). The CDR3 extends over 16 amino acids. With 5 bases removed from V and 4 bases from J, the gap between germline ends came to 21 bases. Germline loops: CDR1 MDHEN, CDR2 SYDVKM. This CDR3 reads CASSKPYRALRYEQYF. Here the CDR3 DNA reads TGTGCCAGCAGTAAACCCTACAGGGCGCTCCGGTACGAGCAGTACTTC.

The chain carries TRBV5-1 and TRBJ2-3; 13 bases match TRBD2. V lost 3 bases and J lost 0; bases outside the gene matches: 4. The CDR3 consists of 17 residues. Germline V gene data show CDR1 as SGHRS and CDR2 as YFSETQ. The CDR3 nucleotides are TGCGCCAGCAGCTCACAGGGACTAGCGGGGAGCACAGATACGCAGTATTTT. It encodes CASSSQGLAGSTDTQYF. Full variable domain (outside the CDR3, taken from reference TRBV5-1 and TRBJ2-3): KAGVTQTPRYLIKTRGQQVTLSCSPISGHRSVSWYQQTPGQGLQFLFEYFSETQRNKGNFPGRFSGRQFSNSRSEMNVSTLELGDSALYLCASSSQGLAGSTDTQYFGPGTRLTVL.

CDR3: CSVAGLAGESDTQYF. The CDR3, as DNA: TGCAGCGTTGCGGGACTAGCGGGAGAATCAGATACGCAGTATTTT. The rearrangement links TRBV29-1 to TRBJ2-3, with TRBD2 identical over 14 bases. Trimming removed 4 bases from V and 4 bases from J; junction bases left unmatched: 4. The CDR3 has 15 amino acids. Germline-derived CDR1 and CDR2 are SQVTM and ANQGSEA.

CDR3 in amino acids: CASSLGQGPLADTQYF. In DNA form, the CDR3 reads TGTGCCAGCAGCTTGGGACAGGGGCCCCTGGCAGATACGCAGTATTTT. The chain joins TRBV7-2 to TRBJ2-3; 10 nucleotides match TRBD1. Germline lookup yields CDR1 SGHTA and CDR2 FQGNSA. J gave up 4 bases and V 3 bases, and 7 bases lay outside the gene matches. The CDR3 spans 16 residues.

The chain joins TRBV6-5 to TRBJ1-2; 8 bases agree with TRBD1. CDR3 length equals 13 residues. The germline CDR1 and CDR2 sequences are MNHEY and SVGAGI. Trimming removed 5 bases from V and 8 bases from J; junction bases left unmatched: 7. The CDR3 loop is CASSPRTGSGYTF. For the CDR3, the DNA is TGTGCCAGCAGTCCCCGGACAGGGTCGGGCTACACCTTC.

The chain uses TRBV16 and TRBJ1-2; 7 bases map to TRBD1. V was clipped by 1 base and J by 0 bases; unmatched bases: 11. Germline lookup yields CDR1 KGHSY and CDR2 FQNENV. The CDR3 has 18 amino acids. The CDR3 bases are TGTGCCAGCAGCCAATTTGACAGGGTTCATCGCTCTAACTATGGCTACACCTTC. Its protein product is CASSQFDRVHRSNYGYTF.

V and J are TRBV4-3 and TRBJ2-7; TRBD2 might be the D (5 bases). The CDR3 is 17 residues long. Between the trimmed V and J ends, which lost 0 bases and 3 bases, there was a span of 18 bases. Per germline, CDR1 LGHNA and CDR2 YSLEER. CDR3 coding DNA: TGCGCCAGCAGCCAAGATGGTTTTCGGACTCACGGCTACGAGCAGTACTTC. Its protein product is CASSQDGFRTHGYEQYF.

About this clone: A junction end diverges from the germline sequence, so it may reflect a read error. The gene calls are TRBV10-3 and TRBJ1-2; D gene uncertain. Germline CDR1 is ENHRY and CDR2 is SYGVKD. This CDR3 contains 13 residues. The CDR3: CAISESPLSPCSF. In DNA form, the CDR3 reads TGTGCCATCAGTGAGTCTCCCCTATCACCTTGTTCCTTC.

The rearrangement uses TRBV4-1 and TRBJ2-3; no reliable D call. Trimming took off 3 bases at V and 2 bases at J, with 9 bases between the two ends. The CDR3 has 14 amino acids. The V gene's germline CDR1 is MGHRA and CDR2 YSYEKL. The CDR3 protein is CASSQGPNTDTQYF. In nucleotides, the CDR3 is TGCGCCAGCAGCCAGGGCCCGAACACAGATACGCAGTATTTT.

The CDR3 sequence: CASSQDGTGLDNEQFF. The CDR3 nucleotides are TGCGCCAGCAGCCAAGACGGTACAGGGTTAGACAATGAGCAGTTCTTC. The rearrangement joins TRBV4-3 to TRBJ2-1; weak D call: TRBD1 (6 bases). CDR1 is LGHNA, CDR2 YSLEER, per germline. Trimming shortened V by 0 bases and J by 5 bases, and 14 bases separated the two germline ends. The CDR3 runs to 16 residues.

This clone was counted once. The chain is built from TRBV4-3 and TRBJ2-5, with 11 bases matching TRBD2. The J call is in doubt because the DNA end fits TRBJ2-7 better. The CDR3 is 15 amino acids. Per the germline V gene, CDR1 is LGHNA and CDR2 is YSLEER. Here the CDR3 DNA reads TGCGCCAGCAGCCGGGGACTAGCGGCCCCCTACGAGCAGTACTTC. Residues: CASSRGLAAPYEQYF.